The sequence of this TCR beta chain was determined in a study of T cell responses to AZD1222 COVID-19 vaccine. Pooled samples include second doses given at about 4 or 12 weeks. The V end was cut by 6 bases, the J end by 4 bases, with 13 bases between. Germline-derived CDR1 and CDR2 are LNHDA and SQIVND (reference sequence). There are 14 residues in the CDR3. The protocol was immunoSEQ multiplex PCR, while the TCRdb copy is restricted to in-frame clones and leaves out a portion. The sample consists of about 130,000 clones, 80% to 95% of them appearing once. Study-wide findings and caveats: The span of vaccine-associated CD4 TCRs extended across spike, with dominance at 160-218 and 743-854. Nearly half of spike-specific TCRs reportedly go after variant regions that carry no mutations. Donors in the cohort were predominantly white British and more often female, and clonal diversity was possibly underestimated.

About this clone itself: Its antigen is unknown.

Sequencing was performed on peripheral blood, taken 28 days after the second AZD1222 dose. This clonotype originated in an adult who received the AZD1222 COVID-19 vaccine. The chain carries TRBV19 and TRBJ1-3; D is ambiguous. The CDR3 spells CASRQRGSGNTIYF. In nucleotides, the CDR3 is TGTGCCAGTAGACAACGGGGTTCAGGAAACACCATATATTTT.